This T cell receptor beta chain was obtained from a study of T cell changes during pregnancy in multiple sclerosis. CDR1 and CDR2 (germline): SNHLY, FYNNEI. The V gene end was trimmed by 6 bases and the J gene end by 6 bases; junction bases not matched to a gene: 5. The CDR3 extends over 14 amino acids. This clone occurred once. Here immunoSEQ multiplex PCR was the method, and the copy in TCRdb shows in-frame clones only, minus some. This sample yields some 71,000 clones, of which roughly nine tenths are seen a single time; over 1.1% belongs to the top ten. The receptor's source is a female donor with multiple sclerosis, enrolled in a pregnancy study. The gene calls are TRBV2 and TRBJ1-4; 9 nucleotides agree with TRBD1. Material: peripheral blood, obtained after pregnancy. CDR3 nucleotide sequence: TGTGCCAGCAGCGGACAGGGGCAGGATGAAAAACTGTTTTTT. Amino acid sequence: CASSGQGQDEKLFF.